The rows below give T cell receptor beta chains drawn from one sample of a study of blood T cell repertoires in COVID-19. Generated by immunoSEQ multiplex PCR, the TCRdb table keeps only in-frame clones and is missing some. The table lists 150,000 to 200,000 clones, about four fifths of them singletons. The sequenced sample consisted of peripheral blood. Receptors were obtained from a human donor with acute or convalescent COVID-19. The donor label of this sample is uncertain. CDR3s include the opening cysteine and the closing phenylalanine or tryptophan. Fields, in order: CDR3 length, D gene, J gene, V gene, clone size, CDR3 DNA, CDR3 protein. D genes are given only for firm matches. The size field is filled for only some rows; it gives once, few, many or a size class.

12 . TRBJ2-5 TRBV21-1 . TGTGCCAGCATCCAAAGAGGGGAGACCCAGTACTTC CASIQRGETQYF
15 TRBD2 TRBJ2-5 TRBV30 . TGTGCCTGGAGGCCAGCGTTAGCGGGGGCGAAGACCCAGTACTTC CAWRPALAGAKTQYF
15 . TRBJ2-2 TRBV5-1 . TGCGCCAGCAGCTGGGGGCTAGTTAGCACCGGGGAGCTGTTTTTT CASSWGLVSTGELFF
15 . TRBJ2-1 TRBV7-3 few TGTGCCAGCACCCCGGGAGGGGGCGGCTACAATGAGCAGTTCTTC CASTPGGGGYNEQFF
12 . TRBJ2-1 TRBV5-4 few TGTGCCAGCGAAGCATCTGGCAATGAGCAGTTCTTC CASEASGNEQFF
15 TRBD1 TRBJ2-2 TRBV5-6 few TGTGCCAGCAGCTTGGGACAGGGGGGCACCGGGGAGCTGTTTTTT CASSLGQGGTGELFF
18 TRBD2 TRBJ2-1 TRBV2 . TGTGCCAGCAGTGAACGGCGGGAGTGGGGGTATTCGTACAATGAGCAGTTCTTC CASSERREWGYSYNEQFF
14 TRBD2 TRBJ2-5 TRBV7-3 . TGTGCCAGCAGCTTTGGGACTAGCGGGGAGACCCAGTACTTC CASSFGTSGETQYF
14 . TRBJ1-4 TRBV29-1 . TGCAGCGCCCTGACACCGGGGAGCCTCGAAAAACTGTTTTTT CSALTPGSLEKLFF
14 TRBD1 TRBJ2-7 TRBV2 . TGTGCCAGCAGTCCGGGACAGGTCGTCCAGATGCAGTACTTC CASSPGQVVQMQYF
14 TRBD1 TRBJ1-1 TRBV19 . TGTGCCAGTAGTACGGGACAGGGGAACACTGAAGCTTTCTTT CASSTGQGNTEAFF
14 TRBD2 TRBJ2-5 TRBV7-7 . TGTGCCAGCTGGAGCGGGAGCCAGGGAGAGACCCAGTACTTC CASWSGSQGETQYF
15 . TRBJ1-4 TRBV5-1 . TGCGCCAGCAGCCCTGAATTAGGGAGGCATGAAAAACTGTTTTTT CASSPELGRHEKLFF
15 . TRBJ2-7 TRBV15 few TGTGCCACCAGCAGATCCCGGGACACCTCCTACGAGCAGTACTTC CATSRSRDTSYEQYF
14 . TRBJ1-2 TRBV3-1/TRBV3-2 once TGTGCCAGCAGCCAAGACTCAGGGTATGGGGGCTACACCTTC CASSQDSGYGGYTF
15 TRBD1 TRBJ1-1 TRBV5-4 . TGTGCCAGCAGCTTGAGGGCAGGGGGGAACACTGAAGCTTTCTTT CASSLRAGGNTEAFF
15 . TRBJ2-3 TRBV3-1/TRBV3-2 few TGTGCCAGCAGCCAGGGCGGGATGGAAACAGATACGCAGTATTTT CASSQGGMETDTQYF
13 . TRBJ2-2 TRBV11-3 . TGTGCCAGCAGCTTCAGGGGTCCCGGGGAGCTGTTTTTT CASSFRGPGELFF
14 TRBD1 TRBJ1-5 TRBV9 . TGTGCCAGCAGTCTAACAGGGGGAGATCAGCCCCAGCATTTT CASSLTGGDQPQHF
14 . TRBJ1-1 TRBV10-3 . TGTGCCATCAGGGGCGGGACGGGAAACACTGAAGCTTTCTTT CAIRGGTGNTEAFF
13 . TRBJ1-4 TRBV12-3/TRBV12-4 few TGTGCCAGCACCGCGGACAGAAATGAAAAACTGTTTTTT CASTADRNEKLFF
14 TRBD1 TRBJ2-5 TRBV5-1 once TGCGCCAGCAGCTTGGGCAGGGGGAAAGGGACCCAGTACTTC CASSLGRGKGTQYF
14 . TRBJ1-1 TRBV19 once TGTGCCAGTAGTATACCCCGACGGGGCACTGAAGCTTTCTTT CASSIPRRGTEAFF
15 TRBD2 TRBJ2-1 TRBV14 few TGTGCCAGCAGCCAAGGCAGGGAGGGGTACAATGAGCAGTTCTTC CASSQGREGYNEQFF
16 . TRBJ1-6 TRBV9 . TGTGCCAGCAGCGCCCGTCCCCAGGTTGATAATTCACCCCTCCACTTT CASSARPQVDNSPLHF
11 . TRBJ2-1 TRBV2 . TGTGCCAGCGAGTTGGACAATGAGCAGTTCTTC CASELDNEQFF
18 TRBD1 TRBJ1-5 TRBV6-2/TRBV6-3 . TGTGCCAGCAGTTACCGGGGACAGGGGGCTTATAGCAATCAGCCCCAGCATTTT CASSYRGQGAYSNQPQHF
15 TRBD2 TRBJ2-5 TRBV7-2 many TGTGCCAGCAGCTTACGGCCCCCGGGAGGTGAGACCCAGTACTTC CASSLRPPGGETQYF
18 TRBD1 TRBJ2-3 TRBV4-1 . TGCGCCAGCAGCCGGAAGCTGGGGACAGGGGAGGTATCAGATACGCAGTATTTT CASSRKLGTGEVSDTQYF
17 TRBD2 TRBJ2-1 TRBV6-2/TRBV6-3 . TGTGCCAGCAGTTACTCCCCCGGGACTAGCGGGGGCAATGAGCAGTTCTTC CASSYSPGTSGGNEQFF
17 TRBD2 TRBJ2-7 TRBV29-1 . TGCAGCGCCTGGAAGTGGAAGACTAGCGGGAAGCTCTACGAGCAGTACTTC CSAWKWKTSGKLYEQYF
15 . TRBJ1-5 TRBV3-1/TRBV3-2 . TGTGCCAGCAGCCACGGGACACGGGAATCTCAGCCCCAGCATTTT CASSHGTRESQPQHF
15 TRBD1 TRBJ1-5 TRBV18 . TGTGCCAGCTCACCAGACAGGGGGCAGGGTCAGCCCCAGCATTTT CASSPDRGQGQPQHF
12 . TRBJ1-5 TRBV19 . TGTGCCAGTAGTATCCTGTCTGAGCCCCAGCATTTT CASSILSEPQHF
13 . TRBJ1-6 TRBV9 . TGTGCCAGCAGCCCCCGCCCGGATTCACCCCTCCACTTT CASSPRPDSPLHF
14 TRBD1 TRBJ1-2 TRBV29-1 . TGCAGCGTTGAATCAGGGGGGATGAACTATGGCTACACCTTC CSVESGGMNYGYTF
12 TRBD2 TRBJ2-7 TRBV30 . TGTGCCTGGAGCCGGGGGAGGGACGAGCAGTACTTC CAWSRGRDEQYF
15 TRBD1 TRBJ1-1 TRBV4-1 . TGCGCCAGCAGCCGGGACAGGGGACCGAACACTGAAGCTTTCTTT CASSRDRGPNTEAFF
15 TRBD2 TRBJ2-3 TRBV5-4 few TGTGCCAGCAGCCTCGGGACTAGCGGAACAGATACGCAGTATTTT CASSLGTSGTDTQYF
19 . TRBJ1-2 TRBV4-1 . TGCGCCAGCAGCCAAGATCGCGACAGCACCCAAGGATCGATCTATGGCTACACCTTC CASSQDRDSTQGSIYGYTF
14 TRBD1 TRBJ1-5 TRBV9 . TGTGCCAGCAGCGCGGGACAGCTCAATCAGCCCCAGCATTTT CASSAGQLNQPQHF
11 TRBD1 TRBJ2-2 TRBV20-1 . TGCAGTGCGAGGGAGGGACAGGGGATGTTTTTT CSAREGQGMFF